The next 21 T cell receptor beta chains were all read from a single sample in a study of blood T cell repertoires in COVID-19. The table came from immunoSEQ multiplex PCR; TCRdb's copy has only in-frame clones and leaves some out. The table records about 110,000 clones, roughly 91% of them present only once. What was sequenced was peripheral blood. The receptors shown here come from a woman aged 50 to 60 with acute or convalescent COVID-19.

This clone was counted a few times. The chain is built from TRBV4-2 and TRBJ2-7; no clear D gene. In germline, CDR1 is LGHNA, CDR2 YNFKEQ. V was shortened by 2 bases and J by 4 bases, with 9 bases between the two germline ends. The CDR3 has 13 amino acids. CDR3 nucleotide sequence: TGTGCCAGCAGCCAAACTCTACCTTACGAGCAGTACTTC. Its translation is CASSQTLPYEQYF.

CDR3 in DNA: TGTGCCAGCAGCACGACAGGGGGGTCCCACGAGCAGTACTTC. Protein sequence: CASSTTGGSHEQYF. The gene calls are TRBV7-9 and TRBJ2-7, with TRBD1 identical over 9 bases. Germline values: CDR1 SEHNR, CDR2 FQNEAQ (reference sequence). There are 14 residues in the CDR3. The V gene end was trimmed by 5 bases and the J gene end by 5 bases; junction bases not matched to a gene: 7.

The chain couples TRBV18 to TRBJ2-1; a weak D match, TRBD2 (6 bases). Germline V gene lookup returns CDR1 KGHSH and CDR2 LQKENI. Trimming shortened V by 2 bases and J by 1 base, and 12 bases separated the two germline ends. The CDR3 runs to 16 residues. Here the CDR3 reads CASSPGSGVSYNEQFF. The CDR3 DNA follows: TGTGCCAGCTCACCAGGGTCGGGAGTGTCCTACAATGAGCAGTTCTTC.

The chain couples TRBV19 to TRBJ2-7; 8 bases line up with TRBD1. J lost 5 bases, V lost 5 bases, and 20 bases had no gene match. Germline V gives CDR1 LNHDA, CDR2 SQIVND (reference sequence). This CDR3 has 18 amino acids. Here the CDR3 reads CASSEGRQGAVDQDEQYF. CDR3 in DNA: TGTGCCAGTAGTGAGGGGAGGCAGGGGGCGGTAGACCAAGACGAGCAGTACTTC.

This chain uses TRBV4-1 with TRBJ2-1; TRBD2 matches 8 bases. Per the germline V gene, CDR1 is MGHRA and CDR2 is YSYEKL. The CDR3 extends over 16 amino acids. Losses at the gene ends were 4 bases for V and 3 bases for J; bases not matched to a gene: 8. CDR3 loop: CASSPEQAGDYNEQFF. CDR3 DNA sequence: TGCGCCAGCAGCCCGGAGCAAGCGGGAGACTACAATGAGCAGTTCTTC.

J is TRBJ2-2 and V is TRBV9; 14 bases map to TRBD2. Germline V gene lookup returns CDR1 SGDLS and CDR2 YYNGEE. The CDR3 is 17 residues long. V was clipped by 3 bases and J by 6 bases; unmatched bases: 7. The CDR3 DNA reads TGTGCCAGCAGCGGCCTGGGACTAGCGGGAGCCCCCGGGGAGCTGTTTTTT. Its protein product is CASSGLGLAGAPGELFF.

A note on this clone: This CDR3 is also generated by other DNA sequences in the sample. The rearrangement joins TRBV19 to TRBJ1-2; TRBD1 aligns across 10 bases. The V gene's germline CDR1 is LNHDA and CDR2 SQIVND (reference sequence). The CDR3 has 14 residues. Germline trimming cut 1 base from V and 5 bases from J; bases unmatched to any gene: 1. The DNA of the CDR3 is TGTGCCAGTAGTATAGGGGACAGGGGTTATGGCTACACCTTC. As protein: CASSIGDRGYGYTF.

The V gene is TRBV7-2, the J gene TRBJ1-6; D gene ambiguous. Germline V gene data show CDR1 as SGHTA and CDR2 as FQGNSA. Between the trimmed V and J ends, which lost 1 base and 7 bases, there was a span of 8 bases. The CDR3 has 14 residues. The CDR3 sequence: CASSLVGSNSPLHF. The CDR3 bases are TGTGCCAGCAGCTTAGTGGGGAGCAATTCACCCCTCCACTTT. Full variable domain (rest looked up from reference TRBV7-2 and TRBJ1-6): GAGVSQSPSNKVTEKGKDVELRCDPISGHTALYWYRQSLGQGLEFLIYFQGNSAPDKSGLPSDRFSAERTGGSVSTLTIQRTQQEDSAVYLCASSLVGSNSPLHFGNGTRLTVT.

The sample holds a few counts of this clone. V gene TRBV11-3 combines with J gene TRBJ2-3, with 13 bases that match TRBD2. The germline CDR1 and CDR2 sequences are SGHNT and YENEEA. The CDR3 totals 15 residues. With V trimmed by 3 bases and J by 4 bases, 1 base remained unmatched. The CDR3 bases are TGTGCCAGCAGCTTGGGACTAGCGGGACCAGATACGCAGTATTTT. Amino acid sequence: CASSLGLAGPDTQYF.

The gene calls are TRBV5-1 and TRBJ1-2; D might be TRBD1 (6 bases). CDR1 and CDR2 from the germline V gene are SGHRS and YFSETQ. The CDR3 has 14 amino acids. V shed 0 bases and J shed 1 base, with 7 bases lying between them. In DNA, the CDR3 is TGCGCCAGCAGCTTGGAACAGGGTAACTATGGCTACACCTTC. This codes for CASSLEQGNYGYTF.

CDR3 residues: CASSYSITTSPLHF. For the CDR3, the DNA is TGTGCCAGCAGTTACTCGATAACAACTTCACCCCTCCACTTT. The chain uses TRBV6-6 and TRBJ1-6; D unresolved. The germline V gene encodes CDR1 MNHNY and CDR2 SVGAGI (reference sequence). V gave up 0 bases and J gave up 9 bases, with 9 bases separating them. CDR3 size: 14 residues.

CDR3 in amino acids: CASSPVNRGSSVTYNSPLHF. The CDR3 DNA sequence: TGTGCCAGCTCACCGGTCAACCGCGGCAGCTCAGTAACCTATAATTCACCCCTCCACTTT. The chain combines TRBV18 with TRBJ1-6, with D uncertain. CDR3 length: 20 amino acids. Per the germline V gene, CDR1 is KGHSH and CDR2 is LQKENI. The V end lost 3 bases, the J end lost 2 bases, and 23 bases lay between the germline ends.

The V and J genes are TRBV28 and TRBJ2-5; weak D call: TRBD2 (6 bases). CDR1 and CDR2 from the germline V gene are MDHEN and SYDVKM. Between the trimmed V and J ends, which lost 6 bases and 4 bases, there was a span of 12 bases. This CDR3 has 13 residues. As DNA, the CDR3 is TGTGCCAGCAGGCCACCGGGACTAGAGACCCAGTACTTC. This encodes CASRPPGLETQYF.

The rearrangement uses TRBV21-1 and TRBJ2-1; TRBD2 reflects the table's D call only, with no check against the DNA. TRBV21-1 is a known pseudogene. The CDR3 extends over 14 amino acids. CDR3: CATLGLAGVNEQFF. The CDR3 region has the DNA TGTGCCACCCTGGGACTAGCGGGAGTCAATGAGCAGTTCTTC.

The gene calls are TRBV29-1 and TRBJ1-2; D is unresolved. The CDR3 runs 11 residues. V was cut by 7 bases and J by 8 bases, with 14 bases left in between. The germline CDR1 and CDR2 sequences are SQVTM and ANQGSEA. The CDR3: CSGRVSGGYTF. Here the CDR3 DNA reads TGCAGCGGGAGGGTTTCGGGCGGCTACACCTTC. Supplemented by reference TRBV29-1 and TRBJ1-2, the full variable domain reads SAVISQKPSRDICQRGTSLTIQCQVDSQVTMMFWYRQQPGQSLTLIATANQGSEATYESGFVIDKFPISRPNLTFSTLTVSNMSPEDSSIYLCSGRVSGGYTFGSGTRLTVV.

CDR3 amino acids: CASSGTRGTEAFF. CDR3 DNA: TGTGCCAGTAGTGGGACTCGGGGAACTGAAGCTTTCTTT. This chain joins TRBV19 and TRBJ1-1, with a weak D call TRBD1 (5 bases). The ends were cut back, 5 bases at V and 5 bases at J, with 12 bases in the middle. This CDR3 has 13 residues. CDR1 and CDR2 (germline): LNHDA, SQIVND (reference sequence).

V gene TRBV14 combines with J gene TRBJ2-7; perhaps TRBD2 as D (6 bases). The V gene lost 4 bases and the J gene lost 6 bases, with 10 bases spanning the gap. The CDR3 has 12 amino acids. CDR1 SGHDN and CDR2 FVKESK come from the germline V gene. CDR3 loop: CASSRSGAEQYF. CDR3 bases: TGTGCCAGCAGCCGTTCGGGAGCCGAGCAGTACTTC.

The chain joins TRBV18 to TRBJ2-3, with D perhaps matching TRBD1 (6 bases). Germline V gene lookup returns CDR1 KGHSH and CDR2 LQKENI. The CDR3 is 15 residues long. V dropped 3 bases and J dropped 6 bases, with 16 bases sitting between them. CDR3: CASSPPPGQSDTQYF. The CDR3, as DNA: TGTGCCAGCTCACCTCCACCTGGACAGTCCGATACGCAGTATTTT.

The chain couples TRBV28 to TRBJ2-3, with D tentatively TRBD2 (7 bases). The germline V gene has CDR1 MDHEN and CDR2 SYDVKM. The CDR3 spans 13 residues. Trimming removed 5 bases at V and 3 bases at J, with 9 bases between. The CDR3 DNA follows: TGTGCCAGCAGTAAGGGGGGGACAGATACGCAGTATTTT. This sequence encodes CASSKGGTDTQYF.

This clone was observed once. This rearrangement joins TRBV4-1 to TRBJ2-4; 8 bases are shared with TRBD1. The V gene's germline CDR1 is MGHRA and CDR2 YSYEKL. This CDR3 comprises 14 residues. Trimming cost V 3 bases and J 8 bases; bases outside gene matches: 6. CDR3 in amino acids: CASSQGPDRDIQYF. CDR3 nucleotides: TGCGCCAGCAGCCAGGGGCCGGACAGGGACATTCAGTACTTC.

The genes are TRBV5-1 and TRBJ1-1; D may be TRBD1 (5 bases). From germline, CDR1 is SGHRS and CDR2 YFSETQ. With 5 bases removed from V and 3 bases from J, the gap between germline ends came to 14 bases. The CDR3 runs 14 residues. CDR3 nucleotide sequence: TGCGCCAGCAGGAAAGGGGAGGGGTACACTGAAGCTTTCTTT. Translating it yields CASRKGEGYTEAFF.